The source of this T cell receptor beta chain is a study of cytomegalovirus exposure and HLA in healthy donors. Background on the study: In terms of ancestry, the Caucasian-associated cluster contained about four fifths of the approximately 400 genotyped donors.

About this clone: What it binds is not known.

The primer mix had 60 Vbeta and 13 Jbeta primers. TCRdb's table, derived via immunoSEQ multiplex PCR, lists solely in-frame clones and lacks some. Counted here are more than 200,000 clones, almost 80% occurring once; the ten biggest clones make up 1.5% to 2%. General observations from the study: TCR beta chain V- and J-gene trimming was linked, in a later analysis, to a missense variant in DCLRE1C. In a later analysis, the majority of CMV-associated beta chains seemingly showed HLA restriction. The classifier reportedly diagnosed cytomegalovirus status with high specificity and sensitivity.

The CDR3 totals 15 residues. Germline lookup yields CDR1 SGDLS and CDR2 YYNGEE. V was trimmed by 3 bases and J by 5 bases, leaving 14 bases between them. The gene calls are TRBV9 and TRBJ2-2; TRBD1 might be the D (5 bases). This TCR derives from a man between 18 and 35 years old in good health and CMV-seronegative. The specimen was PBMCs. The CDR3 loop is CASSDRGAQTGELFF. CDR3 coding DNA: TGTGCCAGCAGCGACCGTGGGGCTCAGACCGGGGAGCTGTTTTTT.